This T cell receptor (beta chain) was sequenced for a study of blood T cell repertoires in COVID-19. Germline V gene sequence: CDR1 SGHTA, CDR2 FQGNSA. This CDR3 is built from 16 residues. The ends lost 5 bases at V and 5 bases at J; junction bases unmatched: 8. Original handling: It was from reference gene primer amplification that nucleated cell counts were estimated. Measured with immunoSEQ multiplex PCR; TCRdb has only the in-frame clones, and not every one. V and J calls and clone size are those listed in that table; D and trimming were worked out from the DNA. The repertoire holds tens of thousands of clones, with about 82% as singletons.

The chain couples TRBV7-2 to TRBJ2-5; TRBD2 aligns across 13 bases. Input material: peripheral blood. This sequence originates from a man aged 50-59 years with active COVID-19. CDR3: CASSQGTSGKWETQYF. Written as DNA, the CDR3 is TGTGCCAGCAGCCAAGGGACTAGCGGGAAGTGGGAGACCCAGTACTTC.